The source of this T cell receptor beta chain is a study of T cell changes during pregnancy in multiple sclerosis. The method was immunoSEQ multiplex PCR; TCRdb's version includes in-frame clones alone and lacks a portion of them. In the table there are about 67,000 clones, 90% of which are singletons. This TCR was recovered from a female donor with multiple sclerosis, enrolled in a pregnancy study. The material was peripheral blood, obtained in the third trimester of pregnancy.

The CDR3 region is CASSYDFSGGPYEQYF. CDR3 nucleotides: TGTGCCAGCAGCTATGACTTTAGCGGGGGGCCCTACGAGCAGTACTTC. The V and J genes are TRBV4-2 and TRBJ2-7; 10 nucleotides match TRBD2. The junction had 9 bases not matched to a gene; V was cut back by 5 bases and J by 2 bases. The CDR3 has 16 amino acids. The germline CDR1 and CDR2 sequences are LGHNA and YNFKEQ.